The source of this TCR beta chain is a study of blood T cells in healthy people across ages. Deletions cut 2 bases from V and 2 bases from J, with 10 bases between. The CDR3 runs to 15 residues. The V gene's germline CDR1 is SEHNR and CDR2 FQNEAQ (reference sequence). A second PCR of roughly 7 to 11 cycles used a sample-barcoded 5' primer and a J-beta primer mix. TCRdb reanalysed the 5' RACE reads using MiXCR and keeps one entry per CDR3 protein. The sample comprises over 550,000 distinct CDR3 sequences, less than 35% of which are singletons, and around 14% rests with the top ten. The sample comprised blood. The sequence was obtained from a woman older than 75 in good health. The chain joins TRBV7-9 to TRBJ1-5; the D is unclear. The CDR3 nucleotides are TGTGCCAGCAGCTTAACGGAGGCGGGCAATCAGCCCCAGCATTTT. Its translation is CASSLTEAGNQPQHF.